The present entry profiles one T cell receptor (beta chain) with its context. Authors' analysis steps: From reference gene primer amplification, estimates of nucleated cell counts were derived. The method was immunoSEQ multiplex PCR; TCRdb's version includes in-frame clones alone and lacks a portion of them. The V and J calls and clone size come from that table; D and trimming were worked out from the DNA. Of 71,000 or so clones detected, around 86% appear once; the ten largest clones hold 8.3%. This record comes from a study of blood T cell repertoires in COVID-19. Background on the study: The samples span acute and convalescent COVID-19 from the United States, Italy and Spain.

Trimming at V came to 4 bases and at J to 1 base, leaving 3 bases not matched to a gene. Germline lookup yields CDR1 LNHNV and CDR2 YYDKDF (reference sequence). The length of the CDR3 is 16 residues. The sequenced material came from peripheral blood. The V call is TRBV15, the J call TRBJ2-3; TRBD2 matches 12 bases. The TCR originated in a man between 45 and 60 years old with active COVID-19. The CDR3 bases are TGTGCCACCAGCAAACGGACTAGCGGGGGCACAGATACGCAGTATTTT. Translating gives CATSKRTSGGTDTQYF. Complete variable domain (other parts from reference TRBV15 and TRBJ2-3): DAMVIQNPRYQVTQFGKPVTLSCSQTLNHNVMYWYQQKSSQAPKLLFHYYDKDFNNEADTPDNFQSRRPNTSFCFLDIRSPGLGDTAMYLCATSKRTSGGTDTQYFGPGTRLTVL.